One and the same sample provided the 31 T cell receptor beta chains below, sequenced in a study of shared clonotypes between healthy human individuals. Repertoires were generated with immunoSEQ multiplex PCR, while TCRdb's copy carries only in-frame clones and drops some. The profile covers hundreds of thousands of clones, with 85% to 95% appearing a single time and approximately 0.11% taken by the ten largest. Naive CD8 cells lacked CD45RO and underwent positive selection for CCR7, leaving out terminally differentiated effector memory CD45RA+ cells. Material for sequencing was naive CD8+ T cells sorted from blood. The source of these receptors is a woman aged 25 to 39 in good health.

This clone showed up just once. The chain links TRBV27 to TRBJ2-1; D is undetermined. V lost 2 bases and J lost 7, with 9 bases in between. The CDR3 contains 13 residues. The germline gives CDR1 MNHEY, CDR2 SMNVEV (reference sequence). CDR3: CASSLAVANEQFF. The CDR3 region has the DNA TGTGCCAGCAGTTTAGCGGTAGCAAATGAGCAGTTCTTC.

V and J are TRBV28 and TRBJ2-7; D ambiguous. Trimming took off 4 bases at V and 0 bases at J, with 19 bases between the two ends. The CDR3 is 17 amino acids. Per germline, CDR1 MDHEN and CDR2 SYDVKM. CDR3 nucleotide sequence: TGTGCCAGCAGTTCCAGCCCGTGGCGGATGCTCTCCTACGAGCAGTACTTC. It codes for CASSSSPWRMLSYEQYF.

This chain connects TRBV9 to TRBJ2-7; perhaps TRBD2 as D (7 bases). Deletions cut 5 bases from V and 3 bases from J, with 15 bases between. Germline V gene sequence: CDR1 SGDLS, CDR2 YYNGEE. This CDR3 is built from 14 residues. In nucleotides, the CDR3 is TGTGCCAGCAGTGCCGGGGGGCTTGGCTACGAGCAGTACTTC. This sequence encodes CASSAGGLGYEQYF.

The chain links TRBV5-6 to TRBJ2-1, with TRBD2 identical over 7 bases. CDR3 length: 14 amino acids. The J segment lost 8 bases and the V segment lost 3 bases, leaving 8 bases of the junction unmatched. Germline CDR1 is SGHDT and CDR2 is YYEEEE. The CDR3 spells CASSSGDYFDEQFF. The DNA for the CDR3 is TGTGCCAGCAGCTCCGGGGACTACTTCGATGAGCAGTTCTTC.

The rearrangement uses TRBV9 and TRBJ2-3; D gene ambiguous. CDR1 is SGDLS, CDR2 YYNGEE, per germline. The CDR3 has 12 residues. Trimming took off 0 bases at V and 5 bases at J, with 4 bases between the two ends. The CDR3, as DNA: TGTGCCAGCAGCGTAGTAGGAGATACGCAGTATTTT. As protein: CASSVVGDTQYF.

This sequence joins TRBV27 and TRBJ2-7, with unresolved D. V was cut by 2 bases and J by 0 bases, with 8 bases left in between. The germline V gene has CDR1 MNHEY and CDR2 SMNVEV (reference sequence). The CDR3 is made up of 14 amino acids. The CDR3 DNA follows: TGTGCCAGCAGTTTAGCCCGGTACTCCTACGAGCAGTACTTC. It specifies CASSLARYSYEQYF.

This chain uses TRBV28 with TRBJ1-3; 7 bases are a match to TRBD1. This CDR3 has 17 amino acids. The germline CDR1 and CDR2 sequences are MDHEN and SYDVKM. Losses at the gene ends were 2 bases for V and 4 bases for J; bases not matched to a gene: 11. The CDR3 reads CASSLGPDRDFGNTIYF. CDR3 DNA sequence: TGTGCCAGCAGTTTAGGGCCAGACAGGGATTTCGGAAACACCATATATTTT.

As concerns this clone: In the same sample, other DNA sequences code for this CDR3. J is TRBJ2-7 and V is TRBV20-1, with D possibly being TRBD1 or TRBD2 (5 bases each). The CDR3 has 11 amino acids. From germline, CDR1 is DFQATT and CDR2 SNEGSKA (reference sequence). The V and J ends lost 6 bases and 3 bases respectively, with 9 bases between them. CDR3 in amino acids: CSAPRGYEQYF. CDR3 DNA sequence: TGCAGTGCGCCGAGGGGCTACGAGCAGTACTTC.

For the CDR3, the DNA is TGTGCCAGCACCTTTACCGGGGGTTGGGATACGCAGTATTTT. It specifies CASTFTGGWDTQYF. This chain uses TRBV6-5 with TRBJ2-3, with D perhaps TRBD2 (6 bases). CDR3 length equals 14 residues. Per the germline V gene, CDR1 is MNHEY and CDR2 is SVGAGI. V was trimmed by 7 bases and J by 6 bases, leaving 17 bases between them.

This chain links TRBV4-1 with TRBJ2-7, with D tentatively TRBD2 (6 bases). The CDR3 length is 14 residues. Germline lookup yields CDR1 MGHRA and CDR2 YSYEKL. The ends were cut back, 5 bases at V and 2 bases at J, with 13 bases in the middle. This CDR3 is CASSSGDSTYEQYF. The CDR3, as DNA: TGCGCCAGCAGCTCCGGGGACTCAACCTACGAGCAGTACTTC.

This chain uses TRBV10-3 with TRBJ2-7; no clear D gene. The CDR3 is 15 amino acids. Germline loops: CDR1 ENHRY, CDR2 SYGVKD. V was cut by 2 bases and J by 7 bases, with 18 bases left in between. Here the CDR3 reads CAISEVPDRIEEQYF. The CDR3 nucleotides are TGTGCCATCAGTGAGGTCCCCGACCGGATAGAAGAGCAGTACTTC.

V gene TRBV28 combines with J gene TRBJ2-7; TRBD1 agrees at 7 bases. After removal of 6 bases from V and 2 bases from J, the junction contained 10 bases not matched to a gene. CDR1 is MDHEN and CDR2 is SYDVKM in the germline V gene. The CDR3 length is 15 residues. DNA of the CDR3: TGTGCCAGCAGGACCCGGACAGGTAACCCCTACGAGCAGTACTTC. Protein product: CASRTRTGNPYEQYF.

The V and J genes are TRBV6-4 and TRBJ2-1; D ambiguous. This CDR3 has 15 residues. The ends were cut back, 2 bases at V and 7 bases at J, with 15 bases in the middle. CDR1 is MRHNA and CDR2 is SNTAGT in the germline V gene. This CDR3 is CASSDGSLRNNEQFF. In DNA form, the CDR3 reads TGTGCCAGCAGTGACGGATCTCTGCGGAATAATGAGCAGTTCTTC.

The chain uses TRBV18 and TRBJ2-5, with TRBD1 matching over 9 bases. The CDR3 is 14 amino acids. The ends lost 6 bases at V and 4 bases at J; junction bases unmatched: 6. Germline CDR1 KGHSH, CDR2 LQKENI. The CDR3 DNA sequence: TGTGCCAGCTCTCAAACAGGGGGCGGAGAGACCCAGTACTTC. Translated, it gives CASSQTGGGETQYF.

V usage is TRBV5-6 and J usage is TRBJ2-2; no clear D. The CDR3 has 13 residues. V was shortened by 0 bases and J by 6 bases, with 6 bases between the two germline ends. CDR1 and CDR2 from the germline V gene are SGHDT and YYEEEE. The CDR3 loop reads CASSLVGPGELFF. The DNA for the CDR3 is TGTGCCAGCAGCTTGGTAGGGCCCGGGGAGCTGTTTTTT.

The sample holds one count of this clone. The gene calls are TRBV28 and TRBJ2-7, with D uncertain. The CDR3 sequence is 14 residues long. Germline CDR1 and CDR2: MDHEN and SYDVKM. The germline V and J ends were trimmed by 4 bases and 0 bases, with 10 bases remaining between them. The CDR3: CASSSMTRSYEQYF. Written as DNA, the CDR3 is TGTGCCAGCAGTTCCATGACTCGCTCCTACGAGCAGTACTTC. Supplemented by reference TRBV28 and TRBJ2-7, the full variable domain reads DVKVTQSSRYLVKRTGEKVFLECVQDMDHENMFWYRQDPGLGLRLIYFSYDVKMKEKGDIPEGYSVSREKKERFSLILESASTNQTSMYLCASSSMTRSYEQYFGPGTRLTVT.

Of note for this clone: This sample includes further DNA sequences coding for the same CDR3. This chain uses TRBV13 with TRBJ2-7; 13 nucleotides line up with TRBD2. V shed 5 bases, J shed 3 bases, and the junction held 4 bases outside the gene matches. This CDR3 contains 15 residues. Germline lookup yields CDR1 PRHDT and CDR2 FYEKMQ (reference sequence). CDR3 in DNA: TGTGCCAGCAGCCCAGGACTAGCGGGAGTCTACGAGCAGTACTTC. Protein: CASSPGLAGVYEQYF.

The chain uses TRBV10-3 and TRBJ2-1, with 13 bases identical to TRBD2. Germline lookup yields CDR1 ENHRY and CDR2 SYGVKD. V lost 10 bases, J lost 3 bases, and 3 bases stayed unmatched. This CDR3 region has 14 residues. CDR3 in DNA: TGTGCCACCGGGACTAGCGGGAACTACAATGAGCAGTTCTTC. Translation: CATGTSGNYNEQFF.

This rearrangement joins TRBV27 to TRBJ2-1; D remains ambiguous. Trimming left V 2 bases short and J 8 bases short, with 10 bases between. This CDR3 has 13 amino acids. Germline CDR1 MNHEY, CDR2 SMNVEV (reference sequence). CDR3 residues: CASSLIYWDEQFF. Here the CDR3 DNA reads TGTGCCAGCAGTTTAATTTATTGGGATGAGCAGTTCTTC.

The chain carries TRBV6-9 and TRBJ1-4; D gene unclear. The CDR3 runs to 15 residues. The V gene lost 4 bases and the J gene lost 0 bases, with 9 bases spanning the gap. The germline gives CDR1 MNHGY, CDR2 SVAAGI. CDR3 sequence reads: CASSFPQSTNEKLFF. DNA for the CDR3: TGTGCCAGCAGTTTCCCCCAGTCAACTAATGAAAAACTGTTTTTT.

This chain joins TRBV4-1 and TRBJ2-7; 9 nucleotides match TRBD2. The CDR3 runs 15 residues. CDR1 and CDR2 from the germline V gene are MGHRA and YSYEKL. The junction had 4 bases not matched to a gene; V was cut back by 1 base and J by 3 bases. The CDR3 loop is CASSQAAGGDYEQYF. Written as DNA, the CDR3 is TGCGCCAGCAGCCAAGCGGCGGGAGGGGACTACGAGCAGTACTTC.

The chain is built from TRBV7-6 and TRBJ2-5; D not resolved. Trimming took 0 bases from V and 4 from J, leaving 18 bases between them. Per germline, CDR1 SGHVS and CDR2 FNYEAQ. The CDR3 has 17 amino acids. The CDR3 loop is CASSLAAPRRGLETQYF. DNA of the CDR3: TGTGCCAGCAGCTTAGCGGCACCCCGAAGAGGATTAGAGACCCAGTACTTC.

V and J are TRBV25-1 and TRBJ2-7; TRBD2 might be the D (6 bases). CDR3 size: 13 residues. Germline V gene data show CDR1 as MGHDK and CDR2 as SYGVNS. Trimming removed 6 bases at V and 2 bases at J, with 11 bases between. The chain's CDR3 is CASSPGSPYEQYF. CDR3 DNA: TGTGCCAGCAGCCCCGGGAGCCCCTACGAGCAGTACTTC.

The chain carries TRBV7-6 and TRBJ2-7; D gene unclear. The CDR3 is 13 amino acids. Trimming pared 0 bases from V and 6 bases from J, leaving 9 bases between. CDR1 SGHVS and CDR2 FNYEAQ come from the germline V gene. The CDR3 loop is CASSLAGSFEQYF. DNA for the CDR3: TGTGCCAGCAGCTTAGCAGGGTCTTTCGAGCAGTACTTC.

This clone was found once. The chain employs TRBV4-1 and TRBJ2-7; 9 bases are shared with TRBD1. The CDR3 spans 15 residues. The junction had 5 bases not matched to a gene; V was cut back by 2 bases and J by 3 bases. Germline-derived CDR1 and CDR2 are MGHRA and YSYEKL. CDR3 in amino acids: CASSQRTGDNYEQYF. Here the CDR3 DNA reads TGCGCCAGCAGCCAACGGACAGGGGATAACTACGAGCAGTACTTC.

A few counts support this clone. This chain connects TRBV11-2 to TRBJ1-1, with TRBD1 as a possible D gene (6 bases). The CDR3 length is 13 residues. Germline CDR1 reads SGHAT; CDR2 reads FQNNGV. V lost 6 bases to trimming and J lost 3 bases, with 11 bases between them. The CDR3 DNA is TGTGCCAGCAGACAGGGAGAGTACACTGAAGCTTTCTTT. This codes for CASRQGEYTEAFF.

The chain employs TRBV27 and TRBJ1-5; unclear D gene. CDR1 and CDR2 from the germline V gene are MNHEY and SMNVEV (reference sequence). The CDR3 runs 14 residues. V was trimmed by 3 bases and J by 9 bases, leaving 15 bases between them. The CDR3 loop reads CASSFDRGRWPQHF. The CDR3 DNA follows: TGTGCCAGCAGTTTCGACCGCGGTAGGTGGCCCCAGCATTTT.

The count of this clone is one. The chain recombines TRBV27 with TRBJ2-7; 11 positions agree with TRBD2. The CDR3 is made up of 16 amino acids. V trimming: 6 bases; J trimming: 2 bases; junction bases outside the gene matches: 9. Germline-derived CDR1 and CDR2 are MNHEY and SMNVEV (reference sequence). The CDR3 region is CASSDGTSGLPYEQYF. The CDR3 DNA sequence: TGTGCCAGCAGCGACGGGACTAGCGGTCTCCCCTACGAGCAGTACTTC.

V gene TRBV5-1 combines with J gene TRBJ1-1; D is ambiguous. This CDR3 has 16 residues. Trimming stripped 1 base from V and 4 bases from J, with 17 bases between. Per the germline V gene, CDR1 is SGHRS and CDR2 is YFSETQ. The CDR3 here is CASSLSWRDGGTEAFF. For the CDR3, the DNA is TGCGCCAGCAGCTTGAGCTGGCGTGATGGAGGCACTGAAGCTTTCTTT.

This clone appeared a single time. The gene calls are TRBV28 and TRBJ2-2, with 8 positions matching TRBD1. CDR1 is MDHEN, CDR2 SYDVKM, per germline. J lost 4 bases, V lost 3 bases, and 4 bases had no gene match. This CDR3 spans 15 amino acids. In DNA form, the CDR3 reads TGTGCCAGCAGTTTCGAGACAGGGGTCACCGGGGAGCTGTTTTTT. Translated: CASSFETGVTGELFF.

V is TRBV10-1 and J is TRBJ2-3; no definite D call. Germline V CDR1 and CDR2: WNHNN, SYGVQD (reference sequence). Trimming removed 2 bases at V and 4 bases at J, with 7 bases between. The CDR3 loop spans 13 amino acids. In DNA, the CDR3 is TGCGCCAGCAGTGAGCTAGTATCAGATACGCAGTATTTT. Translation: CASSELVSDTQYF.